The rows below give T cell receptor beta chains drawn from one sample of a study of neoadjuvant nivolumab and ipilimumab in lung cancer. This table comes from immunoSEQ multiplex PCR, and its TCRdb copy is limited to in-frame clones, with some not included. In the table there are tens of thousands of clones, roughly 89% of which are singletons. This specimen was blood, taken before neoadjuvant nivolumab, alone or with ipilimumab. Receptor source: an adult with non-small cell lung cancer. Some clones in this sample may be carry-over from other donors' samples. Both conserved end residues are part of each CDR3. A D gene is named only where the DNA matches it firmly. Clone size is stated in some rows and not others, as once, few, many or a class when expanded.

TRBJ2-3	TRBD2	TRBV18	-	CASSPPGLAGGLSTDTQYF	TGTGCCAGCTCACCTCCCGGGCTAGCGGGAGGCCTTAGCACAGATACGCAGTATTTT
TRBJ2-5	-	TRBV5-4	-	CASSLGLQETQYF	TGTGCCAGCAGCTTGGGCTTGCAAGAGACCCAGTACTTC
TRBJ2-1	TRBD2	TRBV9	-	CASSVRLAGYNEQFF	TGTGCCAGCAGCGTTAGACTAGCGGGGTACAATGAGCAGTTCTTC
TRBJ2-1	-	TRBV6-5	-	CASRPVQWVSEQFF	TGTGCCAGCAGACCGGTCCAATGGGTAAGTGAGCAGTTCTTC
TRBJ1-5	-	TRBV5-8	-	CASSSSGRNQPQHF	TGTGCCAGCAGCTCCTCAGGGAGAAATCAGCCCCAGCATTTT
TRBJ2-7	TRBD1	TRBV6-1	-	CASTPGGTGSHEQYF	TGTGCCAGCACTCCGGGTGGGACAGGGTCCCACGAGCAGTACTTC
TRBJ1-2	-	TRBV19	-	CASSPLDRSYGYTF	TGTGCCAGTAGCCCCCTCGACAGAAGTTATGGCTACACCTTC
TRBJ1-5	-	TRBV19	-	CASTKARGSDQPQHF	TGTGCCAGTACCAAAGCCAGGGGTAGCGATCAGCCCCAGCATTTT
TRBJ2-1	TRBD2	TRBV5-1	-	CASSLRAGGSYNEQFF	TGCGCCAGCAGCCTCCGAGCGGGAGGCTCCTACAATGAGCAGTTCTTC
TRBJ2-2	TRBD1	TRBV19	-	CASTHRQGRTGELFF	TGTGCCAGTACCCATAGACAGGGGCGGACCGGGGAGCTGTTTTTT
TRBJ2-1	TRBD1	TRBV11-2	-	CASSSLQGAYFEQFF	TGTGCCAGCAGCTCCCTCCAGGGGGCGTACTTTGAGCAGTTCTTC
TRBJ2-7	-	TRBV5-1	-	CASSAGGTVANEQYF	TGCGCCAGCAGCGCCGGGGGGACAGTCGCCAACGAGCAGTACTTC
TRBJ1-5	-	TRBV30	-	CAWSVGSTNQPQHF	TGTGCCTGGAGTGTAGGGTCAACTAATCAGCCCCAGCATTTT
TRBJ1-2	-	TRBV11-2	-	CASSALRGNYGYTF	TGTGCCAGCAGCGCTCTTCGGGGTAACTATGGCTACACCTTC
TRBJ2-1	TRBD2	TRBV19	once	CASSRLAGGLGNEQFF	TGTGCCAGTAGTAGACTAGCGGGAGGACTAGGGAATGAGCAGTTCTTC
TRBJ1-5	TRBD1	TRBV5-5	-	CASSATGDSNQPQHF	TGTGCCAGCAGCGCGACAGGGGATAGCAATCAGCCCCAGCATTTT
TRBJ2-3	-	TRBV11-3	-	CASSSSVGTQYF	TGTGCCAGCAGCTCTAGCGTGGGTACGCAGTATTTT
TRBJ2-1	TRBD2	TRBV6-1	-	CASSEAGLAGGYEQFF	TGTGCCAGCAGTGAAGCCGGACTAGCGGGAGGTTATGAGCAGTTCTTC
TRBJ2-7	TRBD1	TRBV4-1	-	CASSLSRDRVNEQYF	TGCGCCAGCAGCCTATCCCGGGACAGGGTCAACGAGCAGTACTTC
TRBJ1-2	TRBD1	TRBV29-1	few	CSVERTGLGYTF	TGCAGCGTTGAACGGACAGGGCTTGGCTACACCTTC
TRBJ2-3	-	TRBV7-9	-	CASSLGVRTTDTQYF	TGTGCCAGCAGCTTAGGGGTGCGGACCACAGATACGCAGTATTTT
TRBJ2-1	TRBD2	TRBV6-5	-	CASSSESSGGNEQFF	TGTGCCAGCAGTTCGGAGTCTAGCGGGGGCAATGAGCAGTTCTTC
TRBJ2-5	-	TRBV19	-	CASRVGAGETQYF	TGTGCCAGTAGGGTAGGAGCGGGTGAGACCCAGTACTTC
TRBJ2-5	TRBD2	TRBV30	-	CALGAARGSQETQYF	TGTGCCTTAGGCGCAGCGCGGGGGAGCCAAGAGACCCAGTACTTC
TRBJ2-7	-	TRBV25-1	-	CASSEPTMEEEQYF	TGTGCCAGCAGTGAACCAACCATGGAAGAAGAGCAGTACTTC
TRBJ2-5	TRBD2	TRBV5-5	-	CASSWGTSGRETQYF	TGTGCCAGCAGCTGGGGGACTAGCGGGAGAGAGACCCAGTACTTC
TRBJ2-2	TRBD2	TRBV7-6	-	CASSSLAGATGELFF	TGTGCCAGCAGCTCACTAGCGGGAGCTACCGGGGAGCTGTTTTTT
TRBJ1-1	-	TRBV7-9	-	CASSLVPNTEAFF	TGTGCCAGCAGCTTAGTCCCAAACACTGAAGCTTTCTTT
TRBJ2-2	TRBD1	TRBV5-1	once	CASSLAKGIGQVFKNTGELFF	TGCGCCAGCAGCTTGGCCAAGGGAATAGGACAGGTCTTTAAGAACACCGGGGAGCTGTTTTTT
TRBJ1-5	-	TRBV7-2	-	CASSLEGRGMGNQPQHF	TGTGCCAGCAGCTTAGAGGGCAGGGGAATGGGCAATCAGCCCCAGCATTTT
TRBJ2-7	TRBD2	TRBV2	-	CASNEGTTLNEQYF	TGTGCCAGCAACGAAGGGACTACCCTCAACGAGCAGTACTTC
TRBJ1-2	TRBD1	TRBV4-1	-	CASSLRQGSNGYTF	TGCGCCAGCAGCCTTAGACAGGGATCGAATGGCTACACCTTC
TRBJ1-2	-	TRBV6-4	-	CASSDSRRGYTF	TGTGCCAGCAGTGACTCGAGGCGTGGCTACACCTTC